Listed here are 26 T cell receptor beta chains from one sample, sequenced in a study of technical replicates of blood from a few donors. Profiling relied on immunoSEQ multiplex PCR, and the TCRdb table lists in-frame clones only, not all of them. The top ten clones hold around 0.21% of a sample with 80,000 to 100,000 clones, 95% of them seen once. Sequenced input: T cells isolated from PBMCs. The source is a human donor in good health.

The chain has TRBV14 and TRBJ1-3, with D unclear. This CDR3 is built from 17 residues. Germline loops: CDR1 SGHDN, CDR2 FVKESK. V lost 0 bases, J lost 0 bases, and 12 bases lay in between. This chain's CDR3 is CASSQDVPLSSGNTIYF. DNA for the CDR3: TGTGCCAGCAGCCAAGATGTCCCGTTGAGCTCTGGAAACACCATATATTTT. The full variable domain, its missing parts supplied by reference TRBV14 and TRBJ1-3, is EAGVTQFPSHSVIEKGQTVTLRCDPISGHDNLYWYRRVMGKEIKFLLHFVKESKQDESGMPNNRFLAERTGGTYSTLKVQPAELEDSGVYFCASSQDVPLSSGNTIYFGEGSWLTVV.

The gene calls are TRBV29-1 and TRBJ2-7; D might be TRBD1 (6 bases). V was clipped by 3 bases and J by 0 bases, with 15 bases between them. CDR1 is SQVTM, CDR2 ANQGSEA, per germline. The CDR3 totals 15 residues. The CDR3 DNA is TGCAGCGTTGATAGTGGAGGACAGAGCTCCTACGAGCAGTACTTC. Its translation: CSVDSGGQSSYEQYF.

The V call is TRBV30, the J call TRBJ1-5; TRBD1 agrees at 9 bases. CDR3 length: 13 amino acids. CDR1 is GTSNPN, CDR2 SVGIG, per germline (reference sequence). Trimming removed 0 bases from V and 6 bases from J; junction bases left unmatched: 0. The CDR3, as DNA: TGTGCCTGGAGTGTGACAGGGGGTCAGCCCCAGCATTTT. It specifies CAWSVTGGQPQHF.

CDR3 protein: CASSLLTGRNEQYF. The CDR3 nucleotides are TGTGCCAGCAGTTTACTCACAGGGCGCAACGAGCAGTACTTC. The rearrangement uses TRBV27 and TRBJ2-7; possibly TRBD1 for D (6 bases). V was trimmed by 2 bases and J by 5 bases, leaving 13 bases between them. The CDR3 loop spans 14 amino acids. Germline CDR1 and CDR2: MNHEY and SMNVEV (reference sequence).

This rearrangement joins TRBV7-3 to TRBJ2-7, with 9 bases aligning to TRBD1. Germline trimming cut 5 bases from V and 5 bases from J; bases unmatched to any gene: 16. CDR3 length: 17 amino acids. Germline V CDR1 and CDR2: SGHTA, FQGTGA. As DNA, the CDR3 is TGTGCCAGCAGCCTCCGTGCCTCTGGACAGGGGAAACACGAGCAGTACTTC. This gives the protein CASSLRASGQGKHEQYF.

The DNA for the CDR3 is TGTGCCAGCAGTCTGGGGACAGGGGGAAATGGCTACACCTTC. Protein: CASSLGTGGNGYTF. The rearrangement joins TRBV27 to TRBJ1-2, with 11 nucleotides matching TRBD1. Germline CDR1 and CDR2: MNHEY and SMNVEV (reference sequence). Trimming at V came to 5 bases and at J to 6 bases, leaving 5 bases not matched to a gene. The CDR3 extends over 14 amino acids.

The chain employs TRBV28 and TRBJ2-1, with 8 bases fitting TRBD2. Unmatched junction bases numbered 6, after V lost 2 bases and J lost 6 bases. CDR3 size: 15 residues. Per germline, CDR1 MDHEN and CDR2 SYDVKM. Here the CDR3 reads CASSLEAGGSNEQFF. Here the CDR3 DNA reads TGTGCCAGCAGTTTAGAGGCGGGAGGCAGCAATGAGCAGTTCTTC.

The V and J genes are TRBV6-6 and TRBJ1-5; TRBD1 is a possible D gene (5 bases). Trimming left V 5 bases short and J 0 bases short, with 14 bases between. Germline assignment: CDR1 MNHNY and CDR2 SVGAGI (reference sequence). This CDR3 is built from 16 residues. The CDR3 sequence is CASSPLTDDSNQPQHF. The DNA of the CDR3 is TGTGCCAGCAGTCCGCTGACAGACGATAGCAATCAGCCCCAGCATTTT.

This rearrangement joins TRBV6-5 to TRBJ1-5; 9 bases fit TRBD1. Germline V CDR1 and CDR2: MNHEY, SVGAGI. CDR3 length: 15 residues. J was trimmed by 4 bases and V by 0 bases; bases with no gene match: 1. The DNA for the CDR3 is TGTGCCAGCAGTTACTCGGGACAGGGAAATCAGCCCCAGCATTTT. Translation: CASSYSGQGNQPQHF.

J is TRBJ1-1 and V is TRBV10-3; D might be TRBD1 (5 bases). This CDR3 comprises 14 residues. The germline CDR1 and CDR2 sequences are ENHRY and SYGVKD. Trimming pared 0 bases from V and 7 bases from J, leaving 12 bases between. This CDR3 reads CAISESGDRIEAFF. CDR3 DNA: TGTGCCATCAGTGAGTCAGGTGACAGAATTGAAGCTTTCTTT.

The chain uses TRBV18 and TRBJ2-3, with D perhaps TRBD2 (5 bases). The CDR3 covers 16 residues. The V and J ends lost 1 base and 2 bases respectively, with 13 bases between them. Looked up from germline, CDR1 is KGHSH and CDR2 is LQKENI. Written as DNA, the CDR3 is TGTGCCAGCTCACCACTAGAAACCGGGGACACAGATACGCAGTATTTT. Translated, it gives CASSPLETGDTDTQYF.

This chain uses TRBV27 with TRBJ2-2, with D tentatively TRBD2 (6 bases). Trimming removed 5 bases from V and 2 bases from J, with 15 bases in between. In germline, CDR1 is MNHEY, CDR2 SMNVEV (reference sequence). The CDR3 contains 16 residues. In DNA form, the CDR3 reads TGTGCCAGCAGTCCCACCGGGACTGCCAACACCGGGGAGCTGTTTTTT. Protein product: CASSPTGTANTGELFF.

The genes are TRBV6-4 and TRBJ2-1, with D possibly matching TRBD2 (5 bases). V lost 4 bases and J 10 bases, leaving 14 bases between the germline ends. The CDR3 covers 13 residues. The germline gives CDR1 MRHNA, CDR2 SNTAGT. The CDR3 protein is CASSVEVSGEQFF. The DNA of the CDR3 is TGTGCCAGCAGTGTAGAGGTCTCGGGGGAGCAGTTCTTC.

V usage is TRBV6-6 and J usage is TRBJ2-5, with 9 bases aligning to TRBD2. CDR3 length equals 16 residues. The J segment lost 5 bases and the V segment lost 6 bases, leaving 13 bases of the junction unmatched. CDR1 and CDR2 (germline): MNHNY, SVGAGI (reference sequence). The CDR3 sequence is CASRETSGRVLETQYF. The CDR3, as DNA: TGTGCCAGCAGAGAGACTAGCGGACGGGTTCTGGAGACCCAGTACTTC.

This clone was picked up one time. The chain has TRBV6-6 and TRBJ2-5; D not resolved. Trimming removed 5 bases at V and 5 bases at J, with 6 bases between. The germline CDR1 and CDR2 sequences are MNHNY and SVGAGI (reference sequence). The CDR3 runs 11 residues. CDR3: CASSPRETQYF. CDR3 in DNA: TGTGCCAGCAGTCCGCGGGAGACCCAGTACTTC.

The rearrangement uses TRBV10-2 and TRBJ2-7, with a weak D call TRBD1 (6 bases). The CDR3 is 15 residues long. Germline V CDR1 and CDR2: WSHSY, SAAADI. V was clipped by 2 bases and J by 3 bases, with 14 bases between them. The CDR3 protein is CASSEATGQYYEQYF. The CDR3 DNA is TGCGCCAGCAGTGAGGCGACAGGACAGTACTACGAGCAGTACTTC.

The chain employs TRBV23-1 and TRBJ2-1, with 8 nucleotides matching TRBD1. TRBV23-1 is flagged as an ORF with uncertain function. With 2 bases clipped from V and 5 bases from J, the junction kept 11 bases outside the gene matches. The CDR3 covers 17 residues. CDR3 amino acids: CASSQLLGQASDNEQFF. In nucleotides, the CDR3 is TGCGCCAGCAGTCAACTACTGGGACAGGCGTCAGACAATGAGCAGTTCTTC.

The chain uses TRBV11-2 and TRBJ1-2; TRBD1 might be the D (5 bases). Trimming stripped 1 base from V and 8 bases from J, with 14 bases between. The germline CDR1 and CDR2 sequences are SGHAT and FQNNGV. This CDR3 contains 14 residues. CDR3 DNA: TGTGCCAGCAGCTTAGTGGAAGCAGGGTGGGGCTACACCTTC. It codes for CASSLVEAGWGYTF.

V gene TRBV4-1 combines with J gene TRBJ2-5; TRBD2 is a possible D gene (5 bases). The CDR3 length is 14 residues. Trimming stripped 0 bases from V and 5 bases from J, with 10 bases between. The germline gives CDR1 MGHRA, CDR2 YSYEKL. CDR3 DNA sequence: TGCGCCAGCAGCCAAGAAGGCCGCGGGGAGACCCAGTACTTC. Its protein product is CASSQEGRGETQYF.

The rearrangement joins TRBV6-4 to TRBJ2-1; 7 nucleotides match TRBD2. The length of the CDR3 is 16 residues. Trimming cost V 2 bases and J 5 bases; bases outside gene matches: 9. Per the germline V gene, CDR1 is MRHNA and CDR2 is SNTAGT. CDR3 amino acids: CASSDTGGVGHNEQFF. The CDR3, as DNA: TGTGCCAGCAGTGACACTGGGGGGGTCGGGCACAATGAGCAGTTCTTC.

This clone has more than one count but fewer than ten. The chain carries TRBV6-1 and TRBJ1-2; D gene ambiguous. V was pared by 2 bases and J by 2 bases, with 12 bases between. Germline V gene data show CDR1 as MNHNS and CDR2 as SASEGT. This CDR3 has 15 amino acids. The CDR3 loop is CASSESIYRNYGYTF. CDR3 DNA: TGTGCCAGCAGTGAATCAATCTACAGAAACTATGGCTACACCTTC.

The CDR3 sequence is CASSPWTDTYEQYF. In DNA, the CDR3 is TGTGCCAGCAGCCCCTGGACAGACACCTACGAGCAGTACTTC. This chain uses TRBV11-2 with TRBJ2-7, with D possibly being TRBD1 (6 bases). CDR3 length equals 14 residues. Germline CDR1 and CDR2: SGHAT and FQNNGV. The V gene lost 5 bases and the J gene lost 2 bases, with 13 bases spanning the gap.

The chain combines TRBV5-1 with TRBJ2-3, with D perhaps TRBD1 (6 bases). V dropped 5 bases and J dropped 2 bases, with 21 bases sitting between them. Germline V gene sequence: CDR1 SGHRS, CDR2 YFSETQ. The CDR3 loop spans 17 amino acids. The CDR3 loop is CASRLSSTGHNTDTQYF. In nucleotides, the CDR3 is TGCGCCAGCAGATTATCCTCGACGGGACACAACACAGATACGCAGTATTTT. The full variable domain, with the rest looked up from reference TRBV5-1 and TRBJ2-3, is KAGVTQTPRYLIKTRGQQVTLSCSPISGHRSVSWYQQTPGQGLQFLFEYFSETQRNKGNFPGRFSGRQFSNSRSEMNVSTLELGDSALYLCASRLSSTGHNTDTQYFGPGTRLTVL.

The chain combines TRBV14 with TRBJ2-5; no clear D gene. The CDR3 extends over 11 amino acids. Trimming removed 3 bases from V and 7 bases from J, with 6 bases in between. The germline CDR1 and CDR2 sequences are SGHDN and FVKESK. The CDR3 DNA sequence: TGTGCCAGCAGCCAGCGTGCGACCCAGTACTTC. This codes for CASSQRATQYF. Full variable domain (missing parts from reference TRBV14 and TRBJ2-5): EAGVTQFPSHSVIEKGQTVTLRCDPISGHDNLYWYRRVMGKEIKFLLHFVKESKQDESGMPNNRFLAERTGGTYSTLKVQPAELEDSGVYFCASSQRATQYFGPGTRLLVL.

This clone came up a few times. The CDR3 sequence: CASSEGQGAGNQPQHF. CDR3 nucleotides: TGCGCCAGCAGCGAGGGACAGGGGGCCGGAAATCAGCCCCAGCATTTT. The V call is TRBV4-1, the J call TRBJ1-5; 12 bases map to TRBD1. The V gene end was trimmed by 5 bases and the J gene end by 4 bases; junction bases not matched to a gene: 6. This CDR3 contains 16 residues. Germline CDR1 and CDR2: MGHRA and YSYEKL.

A single count supports this clone. The chain uses TRBV27 and TRBJ1-2; 7 nucleotides line up with TRBD1. The germline gives CDR1 MNHEY, CDR2 SMNVEV (reference sequence). Trimming cost V 5 bases and J 8 bases; bases outside gene matches: 8. This CDR3 comprises 13 residues. CDR3 residues: CASSQDRAVGYTF. The DNA for the CDR3 is TGTGCCAGCAGTCAAGACAGGGCGGTAGGCTACACCTTC.